This record looks at one TCR beta chain sequence and its context. This sample was included in a study of blood T cell repertoires in COVID-19. The repertoire was sequenced with immunoSEQ multiplex PCR; TCRdb's copy has only in-frame clones and lacks some. The table lists 250,000 to 350,000 clones, around 89% of them singletons, with roughly 1.6% in the top ten. Trimming stripped 3 bases from V and 5 bases from J, with 11 bases between. This CDR3 has 15 amino acids. From germline, CDR1 is MGHDK and CDR2 SYGVNS. The sample comprised PBMCs or T cells enriched from blood (not recorded which). The receptor was derived from a woman aged 18-30 years with acute COVID-19. V usage is TRBV25-1 and J usage is TRBJ1-6; D remains unclear. The CDR3 protein is CASSDPHGNNSPLHF. For the CDR3, the DNA is TGTGCCAGCAGTGACCCGCATGGCAATAATTCACCCCTCCACTTT. Filled out from reference TRBV25-1 and TRBJ1-6, the complete variable domain reads EADIYQTPRYLVIGTGKKITLECSQTMGHDKMYWYQQDPGMELHLIHYSYGVNSTEKGDLSSESTVSRIRTEHFPLTLESARPSHTSQYLCASSDPHGNNSPLHFGNGTRLTVT.